The clone carrying this TCR beta chain occurred a few times. MiXCR, run by TCRdb on the RT-PCR reads, gives a single entry per CDR3 protein. Among hundreds of thousands of distinct CDR3 sequences, approximately 15% were seen once, and the ten largest hold roughly 3.6%. Trimming removed 4 bases from V and 5 bases from J, with 14 bases in between. This CDR3 has 14 residues. Germline V CDR1 and CDR2: LGHDT, YNNKEL (reference sequence). The sample consisted of memory CD4+ T cells from blood. The V call is TRBV3-1, the J call TRBJ1-1, with a possible D match to TRBD1 (5 bases). The TCR originated in a female donor in good health, serving as a healthy control. The CDR3 sequence is CASSPLGGETEAFF. CDR3 DNA: TGTGCCAGCAGCCCCCTTGGGGGGGAAACTGAAGCTTTCTTT.